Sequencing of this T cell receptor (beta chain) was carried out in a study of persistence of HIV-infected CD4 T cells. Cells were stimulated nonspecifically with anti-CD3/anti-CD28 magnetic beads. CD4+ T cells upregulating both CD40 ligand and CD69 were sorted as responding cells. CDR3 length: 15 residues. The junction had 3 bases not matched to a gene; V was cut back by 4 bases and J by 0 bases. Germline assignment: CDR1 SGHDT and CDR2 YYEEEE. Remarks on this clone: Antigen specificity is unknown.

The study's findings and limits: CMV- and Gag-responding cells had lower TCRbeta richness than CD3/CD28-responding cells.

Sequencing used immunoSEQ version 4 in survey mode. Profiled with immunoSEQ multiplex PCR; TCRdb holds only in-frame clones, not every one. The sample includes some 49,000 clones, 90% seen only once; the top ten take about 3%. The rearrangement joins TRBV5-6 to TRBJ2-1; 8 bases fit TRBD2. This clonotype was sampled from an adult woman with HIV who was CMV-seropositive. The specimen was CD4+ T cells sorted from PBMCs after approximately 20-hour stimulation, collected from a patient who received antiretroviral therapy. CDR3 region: CASSPGGPSYNEQFF. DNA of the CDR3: TGTGCCAGCAGCCCGGGGGGGCCCTCCTACAATGAGCAGTTCTTC. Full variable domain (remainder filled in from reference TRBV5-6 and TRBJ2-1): DAGVTQSPTHLIKTRGQQVTLRCSPKSGHDTVSWYQQALGQGPQFIFQYYEEEERQRGNFPDRFSGHQFPNYSSELNVNALLLGDSALYLCASSPGGPSYNEQFFGPGTRLTVL.